Listed here are 29 T cell receptor beta chains from one sample, sequenced in a study of T cells in Graves' hyperthyroidism and ophthalmopathy. Amplification of TCR beta CDR3 regions used RNA as the template. The primer set for the first-round RT-PCR of the TCR CDR3 was HTBI. MiXCR, run by TCRdb on the multiplex PCR reads, gives a single entry per CDR3 protein. This repertoire shows some 770,000 distinct CDR3 sequences, 16% found once; its top ten account for around 8%. Sequences were obtained from blood. These receptors all come from a man aged 18 to 35 with Graves' hyperthyroidism.

V is TRBV28 and J is TRBJ2-7; 9 bases map to TRBD1. V shed 1 base, J shed 0 bases, and the junction held 4 bases outside the gene matches. The CDR3 extends over 16 amino acids. CDR1 is MDHEN, CDR2 SYDVKM, per germline. The CDR3, as DNA: TGTGCCAGCAGTTTATCGGGGGGACAGGGCTCCTACGAGCAGTACTTC. Translating it yields CASSLSGGQGSYEQYF.

In nucleotides, the CDR3 is TGCAGCGCCAGACTGAACTATGGCTACACCTTC. Residues: CSARLNYGYTF. The chain carries TRBV29-1 and TRBJ1-2; D unresolved. Trimming shortened V by 7 bases and J by 2 bases, and 8 bases separated the two germline ends. The CDR3 has 11 residues. Per germline, CDR1 SQVTM and CDR2 ANQGSEA.

Details on this clonotype: Being one base from a much bigger clone, this may be a read error. This chain connects TRBV6-1 to TRBJ2-1; no clear D. CDR3 length: 15 residues. CDR1 is MNHNS, CDR2 SASEGT, per germline. CDR3 bases: TGTGCCAACAGTCCACGACCGAACGTCCACAATGAGCAGTTCTTC. This codes for CANSPRPNVHNEQFF.

This clonotype was counted a few times. This chain connects TRBV20-1 to TRBJ2-2, with D perhaps matching TRBD2 (5 bases). Trimming cost V 0 bases and J 4 bases, with 9 bases left between them. This CDR3 contains 14 residues. Germline V gene sequence: CDR1 DFQATT, CDR2 SNEGSKA (reference sequence). This CDR3 is CSARDGEGTGELFF. CDR3 bases: TGCAGTGCTAGAGACGGCGAGGGCACCGGGGAGCTGTTTTTT.

This clonotype showed up just a few times. The chain carries TRBV6-1 and TRBJ2-6; D might be TRBD2 (5 bases). V lost 6 bases and J lost 0, with 12 bases in between. The CDR3 extends over 16 amino acids. Germline V gene sequence: CDR1 MNHNS, CDR2 SASEGT. In nucleotides, the CDR3 is TGTGCCAGCAGCCTCGGACTCAGCTCTGGGGCCAACGTCCTGACTTTC. It is translated as CASSLGLSSGANVLTF.

This clonotype was recorded a few times. The chain is built from TRBV28 and TRBJ2-2; D might be TRBD2 (6 bases). The germline V gene encodes CDR1 MDHEN and CDR2 SYDVKM. The CDR3 has 15 amino acids. V lost 4 bases and J lost 1, with 10 bases in between. The CDR3 nucleotides read TGTGCCAGCAGTTGGGAAGCGGGGAACACCGGGGAGCTGTTTTTT. The encoded protein is CASSWEAGNTGELFF.

This clonotype was picked up a small number of times. The genes are TRBV6-1 and TRBJ2-1, with D possibly matching TRBD2 (5 bases). Per the germline V gene, CDR1 is MNHNS and CDR2 is SASEGT. Trimming left V 7 bases short and J 5 bases short, with 21 bases between. The CDR3 extends over 16 amino acids. Written as DNA, the CDR3 is TGTGCCAGCACCCCTTACCGGACTTCCAGAAACAATGAGCAGTTCTTC. Amino acids: CASTPYRTSRNNEQFF.

The chain links TRBV28 to TRBJ1-2, with D perhaps matching TRBD1 (5 bases). CDR1 is MDHEN and CDR2 is SYDVKM in the germline V gene. The CDR3 spans 16 residues. Trimming took 6 bases from V and 7 from J, leaving 24 bases between them. CDR3 nucleotide sequence: TGTGCCAGCAGGAGTTTAGGGGCCCGGGGAGGCTGTGGCTACACCTTC. Encoded protein: CASRSLGARGGCGYTF.

The chain couples TRBV7-2 to TRBJ2-4; 7 bases align to TRBD1. In germline, CDR1 is SGHTA, CDR2 FQGNSA. Germline trimming cut 5 bases from V and 1 base from J; bases unmatched to any gene: 8. The CDR3 loop spans 16 amino acids. CDR3 loop: CASSLSGTAAKNIQYF. In DNA, the CDR3 is TGTGCCAGCAGCCTTTCCGGGACAGCTGCCAAAAACATTCAGTACTTC.

This clonotype has at least ten counts. This chain uses TRBV12-3 or TRBV12-4 with TRBJ1-2; D not resolved. V shed 4 bases and J shed 2 bases, with 17 bases lying between them. The CDR3 spans 16 residues. DNA of the CDR3: TGTGCCAGCAGTTCCCGGGTGAGGCCAACAAACTATGGCTACACCTTC. Residues: CASSSRVRPTNYGYTF.

The chain combines TRBV10-3 with TRBJ2-7; D not certain. The germline V and J ends were trimmed by 6 bases and 0 bases, with 9 bases remaining between them. This CDR3 comprises 13 residues. The germline V gene encodes CDR1 ENHRY and CDR2 SYGVKD. Here the CDR3 DNA reads TGTGCCATCAGCCGAGAGGCCTCCTACGAGCAGTACTTC. Residues: CAISREASYEQYF.

This clonotype has a count of ten or more. V and J are TRBV28 and TRBJ1-2; D remains unclear. Germline V gives CDR1 MDHEN, CDR2 SYDVKM. The CDR3 runs 11 residues. Trimming removed 3 bases at V and 9 bases at J, with 8 bases between. The CDR3 DNA reads TGTGCCAGCAGTTTCCGCGTACGCTACACCTTC. It yields the protein CASSFRVRYTF.

This clonotype was found many times. The chain is built from TRBV7-2 and TRBJ2-3; no clear D. CDR1 is SGHTA and CDR2 is FQGNSA in the germline V gene. V gave up 4 bases and J gave up 6 bases, with 8 bases separating them. CDR3 length: 12 residues. The CDR3 nucleotides read TGTGCCAGCAGCTCAAGTCCGGATACGCAGTATTTT. It codes for CASSSSPDTQYF.

The chain carries TRBV28 and TRBJ2-7; D unclear. V was pared by 6 bases and J by 7 bases, with 13 bases between. CDR1 is MDHEN and CDR2 is SYDVKM in the germline V gene. This CDR3 has 12 residues. The CDR3 bases are TGTGCCAGCAGCTTGGGATATCGGGAGCAGTACTTC. The encoded protein is CASSLGYREQYF. Together with reference TRBV28 and TRBJ2-7, the CDR3 gives the full variable domain: DVKVTQSSRYLVKRTGEKVFLECVQDMDHENMFWYRQDPGLGLRLIYFSYDVKMKEKGDIPEGYSVSREKKERFSLILESASTNQTSMYLCASSLGYREQYFGPGTRLTVT.

The chain is built from TRBV28 and TRBJ2-7; D is unclear. Deletions cut 3 bases from V and 9 bases from J, with 12 bases between. This CDR3 has 12 residues. Germline V gene lookup returns CDR1 MDHEN and CDR2 SYDVKM. CDR3 protein: CASSLMGRGQYF. The CDR3, as DNA: TGTGCCAGCAGTTTGATGGGCCGTGGGCAGTACTTC.

This clonotype was seen repeatedly, ten times or more. The J gene is TRBJ1-5, the V gene TRBV20-1; 11 bases map to TRBD1. The germline gives CDR1 DFQATT, CDR2 SNEGSKA (reference sequence). The CDR3 has 13 amino acids. Losses at the gene ends were 3 bases for V and 7 bases for J; bases not matched to a gene: 2. The CDR3 protein is CSARGQGGQPQHF. For the CDR3, the DNA is TGCAGTGCTAGGGGACAGGGGGGACAGCCCCAGCATTTT.

At least ten counts were recorded for this clonotype. V usage is TRBV24-1 and J usage is TRBJ2-5; perhaps D is TRBD1 or TRBD2 (6 bases each). V lost 6 bases and J lost 5, with 12 bases in between. Germline V gene sequence: CDR1 KGHDR, CDR2 SFDVKD. The CDR3 is 13 residues long. CDR3 residues: CATSPGEDETQYF. The CDR3 DNA is TGTGCCACCAGTCCAGGGGAGGACGAGACCCAGTACTTC.

A few counts support this clonotype. The J gene is TRBJ2-1, the V gene TRBV27, with 14 bases identical to TRBD2. This CDR3 has 16 amino acids. Germline V CDR1 and CDR2: MNHEY, SMNVEV (reference sequence). J lost 7 bases, V lost 1 base, and 3 bases had no gene match. The chain's CDR3 is CASSLLGTSGRNEQFF. In nucleotides, the CDR3 is TGTGCCAGCAGTTTATTAGGGACTAGCGGGAGAAATGAGCAGTTCTTC.

This clonotype occurred many times. CDR3 sequence (DNA): TGTGCCAGCAGTTTACCGAGAAGCAGAGATGAGCAGTTCTTC. Translation: CASSLPRSRDEQFF. The chain recombines TRBV12-3 or TRBV12-4 with TRBJ2-1; D is undetermined. Deletions cut 2 bases from V and 8 bases from J, with 13 bases between. This CDR3 has 14 residues.

In this sample, this clonotype turned up many times. One end of the junction is discordant with germline, which a read error may explain. The chain links TRBV6-1 to TRBJ1-2; TRBD1 agrees at 7 bases. Germline CDR1 reads MNHNS; CDR2 reads SASEGT. The CDR3 contains 13 residues. The CDR3 region has the DNA TGTGCCAGCAGCGAAGGTACAGGGGATGGCTACACCTTC. As protein: CASSEGTGDGYTF.

A note on this clonotype: This may stem from a read error, because a much larger clone lies one nucleotide away. The chain couples TRBV27 to TRBJ2-3, with 10 bases matching TRBD2. This CDR3 is built from 18 residues. Trimming removed 3 bases from V and 2 bases from J; junction bases left unmatched: 11. In germline, CDR1 is MNHEY, CDR2 SMNVEV (reference sequence). The DNA of the CDR3 is TGTGCCAGCAGTTTCCTACGCACTAGCGGGGCGAACACAGATACGCAGTATTTT. Its protein product is CASSFLRTSGANTDTQYF.

This clonotype was observed many times. The V and J genes are TRBV6-1 and TRBJ2-1, with D possibly TRBD1 on 7 matching bases. The CDR3 extends over 15 amino acids. Trimming pared 7 bases from V and 6 bases from J, leaving 19 bases between. Germline values: CDR1 MNHNS, CDR2 SASEGT. CDR3 DNA: TGTGCCAGCAATCACCAGGGGGGAAGGTCCAATGAGCAGTTCTTC. Encoded protein: CASNHQGGRSNEQFF.

This clonotype was detected once. The V call is TRBV19, the J call TRBJ2-3, with D possibly TRBD2 on 5 matching bases. This CDR3 comprises 13 residues. Trimming removed 10 bases from V and 11 bases from J, with 22 bases in between. Germline CDR1 and CDR2: LNHDA and SQIVND (reference sequence). CDR3: CATASEDGTRQYF. The CDR3 nucleotides are TGTGCCACCGCCTCGGAGGACGGTACAAGGCAGTATTTT.

In this sample, this clonotype turned up many times. V and J are TRBV27 and TRBJ2-5; D not certain. The CDR3 consists of 13 residues. V was trimmed by 6 bases and J by 5 bases, leaving 13 bases between them. Germline V gene data show CDR1 as MNHEY and CDR2 as SMNVEV (reference sequence). The CDR3 loop is CASSDGARETQYF. Here the CDR3 DNA reads TGTGCCAGCAGCGACGGAGCACGGGAGACCCAGTACTTC.

This clonotype has ten or more counts. J is TRBJ1-2 and V is TRBV28; TRBD1 matches 7 bases. The germline V gene encodes CDR1 MDHEN and CDR2 SYDVKM. V shed 5 bases and J 5 bases; nucleotides not matched to a gene: 8. The CDR3 runs to 14 residues. The CDR3 nucleotides are TGTGCCAGCAGTGGATCAGGGGGTGTTTATGGCTACACCTTC. Protein product: CASSGSGGVYGYTF.

This clonotype was recorded many times. This sequence joins TRBV12-3 or TRBV12-4 and TRBJ2-2, with D hard to call. Between the trimmed V and J ends, which lost 3 bases and 4 bases, there was a span of 12 bases. The CDR3 spans 15 residues. CDR3 protein: CASSFGRARTGELFF. The CDR3 DNA sequence: TGTGCCAGCAGTTTCGGACGGGCCCGCACCGGGGAGCTGTTTTTT.

V gene TRBV28 combines with J gene TRBJ1-2; D is perhaps TRBD1 (6 bases). Germline lookup yields CDR1 MDHEN and CDR2 SYDVKM. V was pared by 5 bases and J by 5 bases, with 18 bases between. The CDR3 covers 15 residues. DNA of the CDR3: TGTGCCAGCAGTGCCCGGGACACGGCCGCTTATGGCTACACCTTC. Its protein product is CASSARDTAAYGYTF.

This clonotype showed up many times. The chain uses TRBV2 and TRBJ2-7; D may be TRBD2 (5 bases). The length of the CDR3 is 12 residues. V lost 11 bases and J lost 4, with 15 bases in between. Per the germline V gene, CDR1 is SNHLY and CDR2 is FYNNEI. The CDR3 bases are TGTGCCTGCCGGGGTAGGCCGTACGAGCAGTACTTC. As protein: CACRGRPYEQYF. Variable domain in full (rest from reference TRBV2 and TRBJ2-7): EPEVTQTPSHQVTQMGQEVILRCVPISNHLYFYWYRQILGQKVEFLVSFYNNEISEKSEIFDDQFSVERPDGSNFTLKIRSTKLEDSAMYFCACRGRPYEQYFGPGTRLTVT.

The chain couples TRBV10-2 to TRBJ2-3; 10 bases agree with TRBD2. This CDR3 has 14 amino acids. Germline V gene sequence: CDR1 WSHSY, CDR2 SAAADI. The V gene end was trimmed by 7 bases and the J gene end by 3 bases; junction bases not matched to a gene: 4. DNA for the CDR3: TGCGCCAGCATGTCTAGCGGGAGAACAGATACGCAGTATTTT. Its translation is CASMSSGRTDTQYF.